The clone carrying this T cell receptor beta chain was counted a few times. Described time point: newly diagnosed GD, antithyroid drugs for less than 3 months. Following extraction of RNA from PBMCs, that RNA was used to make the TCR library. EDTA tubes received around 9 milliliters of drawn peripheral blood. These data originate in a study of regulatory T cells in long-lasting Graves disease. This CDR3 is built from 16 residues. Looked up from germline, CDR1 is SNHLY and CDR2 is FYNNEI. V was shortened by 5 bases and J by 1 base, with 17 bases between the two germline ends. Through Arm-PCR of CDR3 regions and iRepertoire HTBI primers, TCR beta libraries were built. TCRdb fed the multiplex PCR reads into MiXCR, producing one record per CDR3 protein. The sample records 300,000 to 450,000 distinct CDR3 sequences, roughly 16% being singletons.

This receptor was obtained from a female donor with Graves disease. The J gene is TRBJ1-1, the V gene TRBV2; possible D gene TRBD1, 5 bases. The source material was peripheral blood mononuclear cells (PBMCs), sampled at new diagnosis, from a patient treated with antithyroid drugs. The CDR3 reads CASSIPPGRPNTEAFF. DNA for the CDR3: TGTGCCAGCAGTATACCCCCGGGACGGCCGAACACTGAAGCTTTCTTT.